Given below is one T cell receptor (beta chain) in context. Its specificity is unknown. The CDR3 runs 18 residues. J was trimmed by 2 bases and V by 3 bases; bases with no gene match: 11. CDR1 and CDR2 from the germline V gene are KGHSH and LQKENI. The PCR was carried out with 60 Vbeta primers and 13 Jbeta primers. The method was immunoSEQ multiplex PCR; TCRdb's version includes in-frame clones alone and lacks a portion of them. The profile covers some 190,000 clones, with 81% appearing a single time and more than 1.5% taken by the ten largest. This sample is drawn from a study of cytomegalovirus exposure and HLA in healthy donors. Findings of the study overall: The authors later found most CMV-associated TCR beta chains appeared HLA-restricted.

The sample comprised PBMCs. This receptor was identified in a man aged 18 to 30 in good health and CMV-seronegative. The rearrangement links TRBV18 to TRBJ2-5, with 11 bases aligning to TRBD2. CDR3 residues: CASSPRTSGGVWQETQYF. Written as DNA, the CDR3 is TGTGCCAGCTCACCGAGAACTAGCGGGGGTGTTTGGCAAGAGACCCAGTACTTC.